This T cell receptor (beta chain) was captured in a study of blood T cell repertoires in COVID-19. Study summary: Researchers got acute and convalescent COVID-19 samples from the United States, Italy and Spain. In each case, the material was cDNA or gDNA derived from T cells, B-cell-depleted T cells, or PBMCs.

Looked up from germline, CDR1 is SNHLY and CDR2 is FYNNEI. CDR3 length: 15 amino acids. The J segment lost 2 bases and the V segment lost 7 bases, leaving 6 bases of the junction unmatched. This clone showed up just once. Authors' methods: Estimation of nucleated cell counts was performed using reference gene primer amplification. Generated by immunoSEQ multiplex PCR, the TCRdb table keeps only in-frame clones and is missing some. The V and J calls and clone size come from that table; D and trimming were worked out from the DNA. The table lists more than 45,000 clones, about 83% of them singletons. The clonotype originates from a man aged 40-55 years with acute or convalescent COVID-19. Sequencing was performed on peripheral blood. The chain has TRBV2 and TRBJ2-3, with 10 bases that match TRBD2. The CDR3 DNA reads TGTGCCAGCACCTTAGCGGGGGGATACACAGATACGCAGTATTTT. Protein sequence: CASTLAGGYTDTQYF.